Listed below are T cell receptor beta chains from one sample, sequenced in a study of T-cell memory formation after mild COVID-19. MiXCR was run by TCRdb on the 5' RACE reads, yielding one entry per CDR3 protein. The sample holds about 350,000 distinct CDR3 sequences; approximately 27% are singletons and the top ten take roughly 12%. Input material: PBMCs or a T cell subset sorted from them (not recorded which). Receptors originate from an adult woman who had mild COVID-19 (a few samples of this study predate the infection). Cell type and time point are not known. Each CDR3 is given with its conserved first and last residue. Fields, in order: V gene, D gene, clone size, J gene, CDR3 protein, CDR3 DNA. The D gene is left open where the match is weak. The size entry is marked missing in some rows and otherwise reads once, few, many or a size class.

v_gene: TRBV3-1
d_gene: -
abundance: few
j_gene: TRBJ2-1
CDR3aa: CASRSRGSSYNEQFF
CDR3nt: TGTGCCAGCAGGTCCCGTGGGAGCTCCTACAATGAGCAGTTCTTC

v_gene: TRBV6-2/TRBV6-3
d_gene: -
abundance: -
j_gene: TRBJ2-7
CDR3aa: CASSYSGAGAYEQYF
CDR3nt: TGTGCCAGCAGTTACTCTGGGGCAGGGGCCTACGAGCAGTACTTC

v_gene: TRBV10-3
d_gene: TRBD1
abundance: -
j_gene: TRBJ2-7
CDR3aa: CAISGGTGAYEQYF
CDR3nt: TGTGCCATCAGTGGGGGGACAGGGGCCTACGAGCAGTACTTC

v_gene: TRBV2
d_gene: -
abundance: -
j_gene: TRBJ2-2
CDR3aa: CASLRETTGELFF
CDR3nt: TGTGCCAGCCTCCGGGAGACCACCGGGGAGCTGTTTTTT

v_gene: TRBV7-3
d_gene: -
abundance: once
j_gene: TRBJ2-2
CDR3aa: CASSPASGRSTGELFF
CDR3nt: TGTGCCAGCAGCCCCGCGTCGGGGCGTAGTACCGGGGAGCTGTTTTTT

v_gene: TRBV7-6
d_gene: -
abundance: few
j_gene: TRBJ1-1
CDR3aa: CASSGRTGANTEAFF
CDR3nt: TGTGCCAGCAGCGGCCGAACCGGGGCAAACACTGAAGCTTTCTTT

v_gene: TRBV7-2
d_gene: -
abundance: -
j_gene: TRBJ1-4
CDR3aa: CASSLDRQLGEKLFF
CDR3nt: TGTGCCAGCAGCTTAGACCGGCAGTTAGGCGAAAAACTGTTTTTT

v_gene: TRBV5-1
d_gene: -
abundance: -
j_gene: TRBJ2-7
CDR3aa: CASSFPSSSYEQYF
CDR3nt: TGCGCCAGCAGCTTCCCGAGTAGCTCCTACGAGCAGTACTTC

v_gene: TRBV5-6
d_gene: -
abundance: -
j_gene: TRBJ1-1
CDR3aa: CASSLRVGGTEAFF
CDR3nt: TGTGCCAGCAGCTTGAGGGTAGGAGGAACTGAAGCTTTCTTT

v_gene: TRBV6-2/TRBV6-3
d_gene: -
abundance: many
j_gene: TRBJ1-2
CDR3aa: CASSSARFLGYTF
CDR3nt: TGTGCCAGCAGTTCGGCTCGATTCCTAGGCTACACCTTC

v_gene: TRBV4-3
d_gene: -
abundance: few
j_gene: TRBJ2-3
CDR3aa: CASSQGSLNTDTQYF
CDR3nt: TGCGCCAGCAGCCAAGGTTCCCTGAACACAGATACGCAGTATTTT

v_gene: TRBV6-5
d_gene: -
abundance: few
j_gene: TRBJ1-3
CDR3aa: CASSYSGSGNTIYF
CDR3nt: TGTGCCAGCAGTTACAGTGGCTCTGGAAACACCATATATTTT

v_gene: TRBV20-1
d_gene: -
abundance: -
j_gene: TRBJ1-5
CDR3aa: CSADEGQGAKPQHF
CDR3nt: TGCAGTGCCGACGAGGGGCAGGGTGCTAAGCCCCAGCATTTT

v_gene: TRBV6-2/TRBV6-3
d_gene: -
abundance: once
j_gene: TRBJ2-7
CDR3aa: CASSYGFGGIEQYF
CDR3nt: TGTGCCAGCAGTTACGGTTTCGGGGGAATCGAGCAGTACTTC

v_gene: TRBV27
d_gene: TRBD1
abundance: -
j_gene: TRBJ1-1
CDR3aa: CASSLSWDSLNTEAFF
CDR3nt: TGTGCCAGCAGTTTAAGTTGGGACAGCCTCAACACTGAAGCTTTCTTT

v_gene: TRBV29-1
d_gene: -
abundance: -
j_gene: TRBJ1-1
CDR3aa: CSVYRTTNTEAFF
CDR3nt: TGCAGCGTTTACCGGACCACGAACACTGAAGCTTTCTTT

v_gene: TRBV29-1
d_gene: -
abundance: -
j_gene: TRBJ1-1
CDR3aa: CSVSGMNTEAFF
CDR3nt: TGCAGCGTGTCAGGTATGAACACTGAAGCTTTCTTT

v_gene: TRBV20-1
d_gene: TRBD2
abundance: -
j_gene: TRBJ2-7
CDR3aa: CSARTPGTSGRAPYEQYF
CDR3nt: TGCAGTGCTAGAACCCCCGGGACTAGCGGGAGGGCCCCCTACGAGCAGTACTTC

v_gene: TRBV11-2
d_gene: TRBD2
abundance: -
j_gene: TRBJ2-7
CDR3aa: CASSLASGGAYEQYF
CDR3nt: TGTGCCAGCAGCTTAGCCTCCGGGGGGGCCTACGAGCAGTACTTC

v_gene: TRBV4-3
d_gene: -
abundance: -
j_gene: TRBJ1-2
CDR3aa: CASSQGTVGVREGHGYTF
CDR3nt: TGCGCCAGCAGCCAAGGGACTGTTGGGGTACGTGAGGGTCATGGCTACACCTTC

v_gene: TRBV25-1
d_gene: -
abundance: -
j_gene: TRBJ2-7
CDR3aa: CASSYPGLSYEQYF
CDR3nt: TGTGCCAGCAGTTACCCAGGGCTGTCCTACGAGCAGTACTTC

v_gene: TRBV30
d_gene: -
abundance: few
j_gene: TRBJ1-2
CDR3aa: CAWSVGRPYGYTF
CDR3nt: TGTGCCTGGAGTGTGGGGCGGCCCTATGGCTACACCTTC

v_gene: TRBV20-1
d_gene: TRBD2
abundance: -
j_gene: TRBJ2-3
CDR3aa: CSAHGLAGVYNTDTQYF
CDR3nt: TGCAGTGCTCACGGACTAGCGGGAGTTTATAACACAGATACGCAGTATTTT

v_gene: TRBV2
d_gene: -
abundance: few
j_gene: TRBJ1-6
CDR3aa: CASGGGLTSPLHF
CDR3nt: TGTGCCAGCGGAGGAGGGTTGACCTCACCCCTCCACTTT

v_gene: TRBV5-1
d_gene: TRBD1
abundance: few
j_gene: TRBJ1-2
CDR3aa: CASSLGTGNGYTF
CDR3nt: TGCGCCAGCAGCTTGGGGACAGGGAATGGCTACACCTTC

v_gene: TRBV6-5
d_gene: -
abundance: -
j_gene: TRBJ2-7
CDR3aa: CPARGRGQYF
CDR3nt: TGTCCGGCCCGGGGACGGGGACAGTACTTC

v_gene: TRBV24-1
d_gene: -
abundance: few
j_gene: TRBJ2-5
CDR3aa: CATSVRGTQETQYF
CDR3nt: TGTGCCACCAGTGTAAGGGGGACCCAAGAGACCCAGTACTTC

v_gene: TRBV24-1
d_gene: -
abundance: few
j_gene: TRBJ1-1
CDR3aa: CATSDFAGTEAFF
CDR3nt: TGTGCCACCAGTGATTTCGCGGGAACTGAAGCTTTCTTT

v_gene: TRBV7-9
d_gene: TRBD2
abundance: few
j_gene: TRBJ2-1
CDR3aa: CASSLELAGVYNEQFF
CDR3nt: TGTGCCAGCAGCTTAGAACTAGCGGGAGTATACAATGAGCAGTTCTTC

v_gene: TRBV9
d_gene: -
abundance: few
j_gene: TRBJ2-7
CDR3aa: CASSVGSTFGVEQYF
CDR3nt: TGTGCCAGCAGCGTAGGCAGTACATTCGGGGTCGAGCAGTACTTC

v_gene: TRBV24-1
d_gene: TRBD1
abundance: -
j_gene: TRBJ2-7
CDR3aa: CATSEGTVYNEQYF
CDR3nt: TGTGCCACCAGTGAGGGGACAGTGTACAACGAGCAGTACTTC

v_gene: TRBV6-2/TRBV6-3
d_gene: -
abundance: few
j_gene: TRBJ1-2
CDR3aa: CASQGRLHYGYTF
CDR3nt: TGTGCCAGTCAAGGACGGCTTCACTATGGCTACACCTTC

v_gene: TRBV7-2
d_gene: -
abundance: -
j_gene: TRBJ2-3
CDR3aa: CASTLHSQGGRTDTQYF
CDR3nt: TGTGCCAGCACCCTCCATTCCCAGGGAGGTCGGACAGATACGCAGTATTTT

v_gene: TRBV7-8
d_gene: -
abundance: few
j_gene: TRBJ2-1
CDR3aa: CASSPYRVTNNEQFF
CDR3nt: TGTGCCAGCAGCCCGTACAGGGTGACAAACAATGAGCAGTTCTTC

v_gene: TRBV15
d_gene: -
abundance: few
j_gene: TRBJ2-3
CDR3aa: CATQVVGPWTDTQYF
CDR3nt: TGTGCCACCCAGGTCGTAGGACCGTGGACAGATACGCAGTATTTT